This T cell receptor beta chain is drawn from a study of vaccination and CD4 T cells after COVID-19 (dated 2022 in TCRdb). Turning to the overall study: Convalescent patients had a positive SARS-CoV-2 result on nasal swab PCR, and of these patients, several had mild disease and one had severe disease. The convalescent cohort comprised six males and four females, including two Hispanic individuals, seven Caucasians, two Asians and one multiracial person. Participants received two doses of either the Pfizer-BioNTech BNT162b2 vaccine (n=8) or the Moderna mRNA-1273 vaccine (n=2). Post-COVID blood samples were collected from convalescent patients a median of roughly 100 days after diagnosis, with a range of roughly 30 to 161 days. Post-vaccine blood samples were collected a median of approximately 68 days after the second vaccine dose, ranging from roughly 12 to 241 days. The cultures were stimulated with overlapping spike peptide pools from SARS-CoV-2 and from the common cold coronaviruses HCoV-NL63, HCoV-OC43 and HCoV-229E. As controls, cultures received a CEFX viral epitope pool (the positive control), an HIV-1 Nef peptide pool (the negative control), or no peptide at all. In around 10 COVID-19 convalescent patients and a few infection-naive healthy vaccine recipients, researchers compared the spike-specific CD4+ TCR repertoire from before mRNA vaccination with the repertoire from after.

Here is what the overall study found, with its caveats: The median number of SARS-CoV-2-reactive clonotypes rose from about 23 after infection to 38 after vaccination, but the change was not significant. The study included relatively few convalescent patients and did not analyze early timepoints after natural infection. Nearly all vaccine-specific clones in convalescent patients (304 of 307) were mono-reactive for SARS-CoV-2 spike rather than cross-reactive with common cold coronaviruses. Among convalescent patients, a median about 90% of the SARS-CoV-2-reactive clones seen after vaccination appeared only after vaccination, which suggests priming specific to the vaccine.

In the case of this clonotype: The antigen it binds to is not known. Within one base of it there is no much larger clone, and no base qualities were kept.

Between the V and J ends, shortened by 6 bases and 2 bases respectively, the junction contains 15 bases. For CDR1 and CDR2, the germline V gene lists MDHEN and SYDVKM. The CDR3, cysteine through phenylalanine, is 15 amino acids long. Only the CDR3 portion is preserved as DNA: 45 bases, with reading frame beginning at the first base. Libraries were constructed by PCR. DNA from cultured CD4+ T cells underwent TCR sequencing with the Oncomine TCR Beta short-read assay at the Johns Hopkins FTIC core. Genomic DNA was extracted from the cultured CD4+ T cells with the QIAamp micro DNA kit. The Oncomine TCR Beta libraries from cultured CD4+ T cells were pooled using unique dual indexes and then sequenced on an Illumina iSeq 100. In the original analysis: Non-productive sequences were removed, and CDR3s that did not start with C, did not end with F or W, or were shorter than 7 amino acids were discarded. The MANAFEST web application was used to identify antigen-specific clonotypes by comparing peptide-stimulated wells against reference wells and other culture wells. For a clone to be called positive, the clone needed an FDR below 0.05, an odds ratio above 5, and a productive frequency above 0.1% in at least two of three replicate wells. A clonotype was classed as cross-reactive if the clonotype showed significant expansion both in SARS-CoV-2 spike wells and in at least one common cold coronavirus spike condition. CDR3 homology was assessed with Levenshtein distances (stringdist) and unrooted phylogenetic trees (ape) in R version 3.6.1. TCRdb reprocessed the public reads (quality trimming at Q25 with fastp, clone calling with MiXCR) and kept in-frame beta chains. When rows share a CDR3 protein, they turn into one entry using the most common DNA and genes. TCRdb's processing, not the authors' own work, is the source of the V and J calls. The sample table holds approximately 7,000 distinct CDR3 sequences, of which 55% to 80% were seen once. The ten largest clones take up 16% of the sample.

What this sample's treatment or condition label stands for: roughly 11-day PBMC culture with coronavirus spike peptide pools or control peptides (ViraFEST assay). The study used the ViraFEST assay, which expanded antigen-specific T cells with peptide pools and then identified expanded clonotypes by TCR sequencing. The convalescent patients' positive SARS-CoV-2 PCR tests were from March to December 2020, which was before the Alpha, Beta and Delta variants emerged in the United States. PBMCs were cultured at fewer than 2.5 million per well in IMDM supplemented with roughly 5% human AB serum and approximately 10 IU/ml IL-2, with 9.5 to 10 ug/ml peptide pools added. On days 3 and 7, half of the culture medium was replaced with fresh IL-2-containing medium. After more than 8 days of culture, CD4+ T cells were isolated by negative selection using the EasySep CD4+ T cell isolation kit. Ficoll-Paque Plus gradient centrifugation was used to isolate PBMCs from whole blood, and the isolated PBMCs were then either used fresh or cryopreserved at -140C. Triplicate wells were generally used for each culture condition.

The TCR comes from a human donor who had recovered from COVID-19. The chain was built from TRBV28 and TRBJ2-3; the D gene remains uncertain. What was sequenced was CD4+ T cells from blood, cultured in vitro. The encoded CDR3 is CASSHSPYPTDTQYF. The DNA is as follows: TGTGCCAGCAGCCATAGCCCCTACCCCACAGATACGCAGTATTTT.